This T cell receptor beta chain was recorded in a study of PD-L1 blockade in urothelial cancer. Whole-study context: The analyses of blood took place 3 weeks (second dose) and 6 weeks after treatment start.

Time point indicated: pretreatment peripheral blood. The patients had locally advanced or metastatic urothelial carcinoma. Synthetic analogs of TCR templates were spiked into every PCR. Generated by immunoSEQ multiplex PCR, the TCRdb table keeps only in-frame clones and is missing some. The table has 95,000 or so clones, roughly 87% seen once. Material: PBMCs, obtained around atezolizumab (anti-PD-L1) treatment. The source of this sequence is a man in his sixties with urothelial cancer.

The CDR3 is CASSLEQANTEAFF. CDR3 bases: TGTGCCAGCAGCTTGGAACAGGCGAACACTGAAGCTTTCTTT. The chain has TRBV5-4 and TRBJ1-1, with D possibly matching TRBD1 (5 bases). This CDR3 is 14 amino acids long. V was shortened by 0 bases and J by 1 base, with 7 bases between the two germline ends. Germline values: CDR1 SGHNT, CDR2 YYREEE (reference sequence).